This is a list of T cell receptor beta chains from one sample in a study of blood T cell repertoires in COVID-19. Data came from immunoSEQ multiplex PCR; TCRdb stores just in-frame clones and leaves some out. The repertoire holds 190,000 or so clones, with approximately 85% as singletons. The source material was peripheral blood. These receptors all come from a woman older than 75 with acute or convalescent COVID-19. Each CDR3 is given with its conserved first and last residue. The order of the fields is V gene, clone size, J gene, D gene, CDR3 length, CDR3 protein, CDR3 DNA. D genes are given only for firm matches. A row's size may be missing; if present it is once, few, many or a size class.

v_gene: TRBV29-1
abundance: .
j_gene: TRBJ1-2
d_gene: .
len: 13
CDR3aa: CSVVAARGYGYTF
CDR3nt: TGCAGCGTTGTGGCAGCCCGGGGATATGGCTACACCTTC

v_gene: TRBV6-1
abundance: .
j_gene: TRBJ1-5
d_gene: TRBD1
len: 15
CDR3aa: CASSEPGTGRQPQHF
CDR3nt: TGTGCCAGCAGTGAACCAGGGACAGGGCGCCAGCCCCAGCATTTT

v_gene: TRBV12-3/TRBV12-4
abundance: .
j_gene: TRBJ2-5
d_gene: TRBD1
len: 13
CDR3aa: CASRTTGVETQYF
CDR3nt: TGTGCCAGCAGGACTACAGGGGTAGAGACCCAGTACTTC

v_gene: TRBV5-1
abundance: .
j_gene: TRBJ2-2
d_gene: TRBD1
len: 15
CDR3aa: CASSLTGGWAGELFF
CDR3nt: TGCGCCAGCAGCTTAACAGGGGGCTGGGCCGGGGAGCTGTTTTTT

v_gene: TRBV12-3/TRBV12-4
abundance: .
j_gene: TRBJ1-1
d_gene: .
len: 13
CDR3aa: CASSLGPRTEAFF
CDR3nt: TGTGCCAGCAGTTTGGGGCCACGGACTGAAGCTTTCTTT

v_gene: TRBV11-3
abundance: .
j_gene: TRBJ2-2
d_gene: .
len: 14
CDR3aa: CASSFRGSAGELFF
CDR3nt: TGTGCCAGCAGCTTCCGGGGTAGCGCCGGGGAGCTGTTTTTT

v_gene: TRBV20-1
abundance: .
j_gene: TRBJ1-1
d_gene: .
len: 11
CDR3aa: CSAGRNTEAFF
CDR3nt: TGCAGTGCTGGCAGGAACACTGAAGCTTTCTTT

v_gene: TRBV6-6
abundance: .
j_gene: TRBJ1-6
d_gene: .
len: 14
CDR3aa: CASSYPVSDSPLHF
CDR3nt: TGTGCCAGCAGTTACCCTGTCTCGGATTCACCCCTCCACTTT

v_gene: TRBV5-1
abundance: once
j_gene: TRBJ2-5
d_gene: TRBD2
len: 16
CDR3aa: CASSFGLAGGQETQYF
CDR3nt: TGCGCCAGCAGCTTCGGGCTAGCGGGAGGCCAAGAGACCCAGTACTTC

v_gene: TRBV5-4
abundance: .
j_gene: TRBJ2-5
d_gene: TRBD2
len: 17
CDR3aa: CASSSGLAGVLQETQYF
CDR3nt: TGTGCCAGCAGCTCGGGACTAGCGGGAGTTCTGCAAGAGACCCAGTACTTC

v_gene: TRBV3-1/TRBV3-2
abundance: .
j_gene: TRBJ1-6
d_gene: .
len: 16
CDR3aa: CASSPRGHGDRSPLHF
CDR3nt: TGTGCCAGCAGCCCTAGAGGGCACGGCGATAGGTCACCCCTCCACTTT

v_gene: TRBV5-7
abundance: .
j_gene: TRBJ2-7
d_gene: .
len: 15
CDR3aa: CASSQGRGRTYEQYF
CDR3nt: TGTGCCAGCAGTCAAGGAAGGGGCAGAACCTACGAGCAGTACTTC

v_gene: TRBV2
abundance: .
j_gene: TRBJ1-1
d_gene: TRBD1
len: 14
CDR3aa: CASSYKTGSTEAFF
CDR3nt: TGTGCCAGCAGTTATAAGACAGGGTCCACTGAAGCTTTCTTT

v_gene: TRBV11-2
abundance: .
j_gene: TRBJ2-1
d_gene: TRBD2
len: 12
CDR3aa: CASSLVLAGTFF
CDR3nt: TGTGCCAGCAGCTTAGTACTAGCGGGAACGTTCTTC

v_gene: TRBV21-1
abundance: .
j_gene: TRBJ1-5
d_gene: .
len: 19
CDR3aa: CASSKWFPGQGCSNQPQHF
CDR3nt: TGTGCCAGCAGCAAATGGTTTCCGGGACAGGGTTGTAGCAATCAGCCCCAGCATTTT

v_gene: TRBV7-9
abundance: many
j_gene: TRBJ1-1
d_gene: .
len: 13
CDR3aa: CASSFGLGTEAFF
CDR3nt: TGTGCCAGCAGCTTTGGTCTCGGGACTGAAGCTTTCTTT

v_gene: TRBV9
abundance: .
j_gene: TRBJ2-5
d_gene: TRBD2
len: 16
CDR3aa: CASSGTSGGASETQYF
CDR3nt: TGTGCCAGCAGCGGAACTAGCGGGGGGGCTTCGGAGACCCAGTACTTC

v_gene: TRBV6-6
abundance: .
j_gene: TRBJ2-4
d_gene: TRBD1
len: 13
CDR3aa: CASSPDRGNIQYF
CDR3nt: TGTGCCAGCAGCCCAGACAGGGGTAACATTCAGTACTTC

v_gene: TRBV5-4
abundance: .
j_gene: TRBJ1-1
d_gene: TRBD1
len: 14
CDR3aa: CASSLDRMNTEAFF
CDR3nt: TGTGCCAGCAGCCTGGACAGGATGAACACTGAAGCTTTCTTT

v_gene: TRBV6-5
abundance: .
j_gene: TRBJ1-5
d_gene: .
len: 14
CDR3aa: CASSYSYSNQPQHF
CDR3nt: TGTGCCAGCAGTTACTCTTATAGCAATCAGCCCCAGCATTTT

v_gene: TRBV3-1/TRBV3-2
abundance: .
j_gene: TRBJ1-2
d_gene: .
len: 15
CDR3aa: CASSQVPGHYSGYTF
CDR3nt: TGTGCCAGCAGCCAAGTTCCTGGACATTACTCTGGCTACACCTTC

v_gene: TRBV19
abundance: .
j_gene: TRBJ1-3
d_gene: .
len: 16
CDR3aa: CASRQGQQTRGNTIYF
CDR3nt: TGTGCCAGTAGGCAAGGACAGCAGACTCGTGGAAACACCATATATTTT

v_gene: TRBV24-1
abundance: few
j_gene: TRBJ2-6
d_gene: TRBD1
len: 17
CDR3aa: CATSDPGTGAGANVLTF
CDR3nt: TGTGCCACCAGTGACCCCGGGACAGGGGCTGGGGCCAACGTCCTGACTTTC

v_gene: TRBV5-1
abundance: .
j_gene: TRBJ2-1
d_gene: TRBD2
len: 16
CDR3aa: CASSFLAGGSYNEQFF
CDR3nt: TGCGCCAGCAGCTTCTTAGCGGGGGGCTCCTACAATGAGCAGTTCTTC

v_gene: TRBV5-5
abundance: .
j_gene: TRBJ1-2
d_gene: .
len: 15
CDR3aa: CASSLVQGVGYGYTF
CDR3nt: TGTGCCAGCAGCTTAGTGCAGGGTGTCGGCTATGGCTACACCTTC

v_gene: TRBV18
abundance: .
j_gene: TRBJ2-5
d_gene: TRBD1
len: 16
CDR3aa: CASSQPGTGVQETQYF
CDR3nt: TGTGCCAGCTCACAGCCCGGGACAGGGGTCCAAGAGACCCAGTACTTC

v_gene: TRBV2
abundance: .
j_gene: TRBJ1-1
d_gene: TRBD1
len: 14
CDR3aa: CASSTPTGRSPAFF
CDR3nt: TGTGCCAGCAGTACCCCGACAGGGCGCTCACCAGCTTTCTTT

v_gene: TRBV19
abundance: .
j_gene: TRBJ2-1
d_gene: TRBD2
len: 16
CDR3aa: CASTPALAVTYNEQFF
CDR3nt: TGTGCCAGTACCCCCGCGCTAGCGGTTACCTACAATGAGCAGTTCTTC

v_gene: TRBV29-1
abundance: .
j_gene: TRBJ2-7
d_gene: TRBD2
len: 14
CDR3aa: CSVVGGSRSYEQYF
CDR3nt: TGCAGCGTTGTTGGCGGGAGCCGCTCCTACGAGCAGTACTTC

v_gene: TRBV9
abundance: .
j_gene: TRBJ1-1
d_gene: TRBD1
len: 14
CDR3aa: CASSVVQGASEAFF
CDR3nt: TGTGCCAGCAGCGTAGTCCAGGGGGCTTCTGAAGCTTTCTTT

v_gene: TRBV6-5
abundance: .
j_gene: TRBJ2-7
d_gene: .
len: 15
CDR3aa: CASSPYLGSSYEQYF
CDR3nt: TGTGCCAGCAGTCCCTATCTAGGGAGCTCCTACGAGCAGTACTTC

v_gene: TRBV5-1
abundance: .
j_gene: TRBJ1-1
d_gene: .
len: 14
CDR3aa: CASSLENRGVEAFF
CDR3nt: TGCGCCAGCAGCCTGGAGAATCGCGGGGTGGAAGCTTTCTTT

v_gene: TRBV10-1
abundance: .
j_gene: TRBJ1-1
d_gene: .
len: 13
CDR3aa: CASSWERETEAFF
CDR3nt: TGCGCCAGCTCCTGGGAGAGGGAGACTGAAGCTTTCTTT

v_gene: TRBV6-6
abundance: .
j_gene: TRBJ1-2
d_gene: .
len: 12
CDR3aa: CASSPGVWGYTF
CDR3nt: TGTGCCAGCAGTCCAGGCGTTTGGGGCTACACCTTC

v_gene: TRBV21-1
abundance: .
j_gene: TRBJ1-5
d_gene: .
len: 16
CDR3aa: CASSKALEGPNQPQHF
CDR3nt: TGTGCCAGCAGCAAAGCGCTGGAGGGCCCCAATCAGCCCCAGCATTTT

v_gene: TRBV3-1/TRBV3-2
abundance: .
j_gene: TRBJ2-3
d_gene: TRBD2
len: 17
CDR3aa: CASSQDLAGTSTDTQYF
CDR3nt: TGTGCCAGCAGCCAAGACTTAGCGGGAACTAGCACAGATACGCAGTATTTT

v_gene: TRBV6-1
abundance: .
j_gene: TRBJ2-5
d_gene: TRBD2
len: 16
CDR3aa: CASSEASGGLQETQYF
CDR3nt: TGTGCCAGCAGTGAAGCTAGCGGGGGGTTGCAAGAGACCCAGTACTTC

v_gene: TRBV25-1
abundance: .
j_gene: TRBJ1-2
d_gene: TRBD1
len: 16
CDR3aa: CASSESRDRGLYGYTF
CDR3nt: TGTGCCAGCAGTGAATCCCGGGACAGGGGGCTGTATGGCTACACCTTC

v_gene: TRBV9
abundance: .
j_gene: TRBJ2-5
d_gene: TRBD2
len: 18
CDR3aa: CASSPSPRTSGGGETQYF
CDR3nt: TGTGCCAGCAGCCCCTCACCCCGGACTAGCGGGGGGGGAGAGACCCAGTACTTC

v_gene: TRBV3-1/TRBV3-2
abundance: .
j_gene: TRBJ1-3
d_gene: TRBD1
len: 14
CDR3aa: CASSQPGTDGRTDF
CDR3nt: TGTGCCAGCAGCCAGCCCGGGACAGACGGTCGCACCGATTTT

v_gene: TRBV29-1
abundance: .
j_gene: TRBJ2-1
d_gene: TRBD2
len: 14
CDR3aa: CSVANSGRRNEQFF
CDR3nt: TGCAGCGTTGCCAATAGCGGGAGGAGGAATGAGCAGTTCTTC

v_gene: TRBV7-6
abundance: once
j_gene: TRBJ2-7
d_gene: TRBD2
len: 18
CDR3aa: CASSLDLGRLAGRYEQYF
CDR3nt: TGTGCCAGCAGCTTAGATTTGGGCCGACTAGCGGGTCGCTACGAGCAGTACTTC

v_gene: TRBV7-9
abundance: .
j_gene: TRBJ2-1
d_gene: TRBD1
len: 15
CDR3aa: CASSLVGTGVNEQFF
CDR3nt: TGTGCCAGCAGCTTAGTCGGGACAGGGGTCAATGAGCAGTTCTTC

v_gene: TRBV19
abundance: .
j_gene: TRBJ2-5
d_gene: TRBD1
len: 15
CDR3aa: CASSTKGQGQETQYF
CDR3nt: TGTGCCAGTAGTACTAAGGGACAGGGGCAAGAGACCCAGTACTTC

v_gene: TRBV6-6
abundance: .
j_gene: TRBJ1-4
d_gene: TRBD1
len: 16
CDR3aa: CASSYAGTGSNEKLFF
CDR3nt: TGTGCCAGCAGTTACGCCGGGACAGGCTCAAATGAAAAACTGTTTTTT

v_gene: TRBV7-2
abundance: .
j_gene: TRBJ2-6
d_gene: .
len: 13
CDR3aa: CASSSVGANVLTF
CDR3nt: TGTGCCAGCAGCTCGGTGGGGGCCAACGTCCTGACTTTC

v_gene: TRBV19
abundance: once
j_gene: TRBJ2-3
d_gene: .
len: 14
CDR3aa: CASRSGVNTDTQYF
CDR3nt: TGTGCCAGTCGTAGCGGCGTGAACACAGATACGCAGTATTTT

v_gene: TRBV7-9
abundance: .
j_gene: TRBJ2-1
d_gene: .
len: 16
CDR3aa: CASSFRQDSTYNEQFF
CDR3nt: TGTGCCAGCAGCTTTCGACAGGACTCCACCTACAATGAGCAGTTCTTC

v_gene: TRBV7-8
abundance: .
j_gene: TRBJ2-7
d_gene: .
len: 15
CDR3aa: CASSLSSDSSYEQYF
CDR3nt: TGTGCCAGCAGCTTAAGTTCCGATAGCTCCTACGAGCAGTACTTC

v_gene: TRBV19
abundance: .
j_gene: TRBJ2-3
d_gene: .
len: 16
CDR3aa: CASSIGDRSYTDTQYF
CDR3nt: TGTGCCAGTAGTATAGGTGACAGGAGTTACACAGATACGCAGTATTTT

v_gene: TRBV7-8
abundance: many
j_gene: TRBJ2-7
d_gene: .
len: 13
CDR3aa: CASSPQGPYEQYF
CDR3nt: TGTGCCAGCAGCCCCCAGGGGCCCTACGAGCAGTACTTC

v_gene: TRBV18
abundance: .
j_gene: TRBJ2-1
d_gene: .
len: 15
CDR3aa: CASSPGLSRGNEQFF
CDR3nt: TGTGCCAGCTCACCTGGTTTATCCCGCGGCAATGAGCAGTTCTTC

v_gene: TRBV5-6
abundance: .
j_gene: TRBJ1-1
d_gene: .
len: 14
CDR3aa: CASSLEGVFTEAFF
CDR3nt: TGTGCCAGCAGTTTAGAGGGCGTGTTCACTGAAGCTTTCTTT

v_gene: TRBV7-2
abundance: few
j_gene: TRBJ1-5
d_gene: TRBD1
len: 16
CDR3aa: CASSPRTGVGNQPQHF
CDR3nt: TGTGCCAGCAGCCCCCGGACAGGGGTTGGCAATCAGCCCCAGCATTTT

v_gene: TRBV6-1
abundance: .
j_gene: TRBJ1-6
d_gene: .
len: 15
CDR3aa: CASSERRQSNSPLHF
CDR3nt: TGTGCCAGCAGTGAAAGGAGGCAGTCTAATTCACCCCTCCACTTT

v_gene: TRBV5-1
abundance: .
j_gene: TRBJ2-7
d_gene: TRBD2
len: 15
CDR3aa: CASSPSGGSSYEQYF
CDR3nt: TGCGCCAGCAGCCCGAGCGGGGGCAGCTCCTACGAGCAGTACTTC

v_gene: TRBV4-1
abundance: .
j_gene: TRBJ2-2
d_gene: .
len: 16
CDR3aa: CASSQDRVPNTGELFF
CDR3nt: TGCGCCAGCAGCCAAGATCGGGTCCCGAACACCGGGGAGCTGTTTTTT

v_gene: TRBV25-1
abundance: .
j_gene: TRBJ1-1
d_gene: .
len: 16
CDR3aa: CASSEGTGSWKTEAFF
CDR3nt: TGTGCCAGCAGTGAAGGTACAGGTAGTTGGAAGACTGAAGCTTTCTTT

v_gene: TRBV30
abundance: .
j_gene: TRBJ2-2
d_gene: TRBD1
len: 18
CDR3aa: CAWTRLMIGTDTRGELFF
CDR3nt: TGTGCCTGGACACGCTTAATGATCGGGACAGATACCCGCGGGGAGCTGTTTTTT